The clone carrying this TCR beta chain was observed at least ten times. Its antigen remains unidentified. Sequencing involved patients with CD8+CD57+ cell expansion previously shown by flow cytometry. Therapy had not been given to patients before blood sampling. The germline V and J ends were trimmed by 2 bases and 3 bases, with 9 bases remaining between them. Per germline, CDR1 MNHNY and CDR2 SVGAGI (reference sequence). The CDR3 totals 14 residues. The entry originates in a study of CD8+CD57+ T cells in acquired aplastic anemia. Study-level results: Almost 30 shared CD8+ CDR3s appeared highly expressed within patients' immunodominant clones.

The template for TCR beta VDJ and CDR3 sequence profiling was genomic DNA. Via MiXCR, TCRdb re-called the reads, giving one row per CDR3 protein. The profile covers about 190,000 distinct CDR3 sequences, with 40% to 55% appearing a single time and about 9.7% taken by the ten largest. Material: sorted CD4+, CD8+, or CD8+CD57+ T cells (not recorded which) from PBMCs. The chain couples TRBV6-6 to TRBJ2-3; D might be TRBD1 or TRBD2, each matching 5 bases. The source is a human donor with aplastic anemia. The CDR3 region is CASSYRDPTDTQYF. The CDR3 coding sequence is TGTGCCAGCAGTTACAGGGACCCTACAGATACGCAGTATTTT.